This TCR beta chain was identified in a study of long-term antiretroviral therapy in people with HIV. General observations from the study: Diversity went up after ART and still fell short of transplant donor controls. Pre-ART expanded clones dominated the repertoire at every time point.

A remark on this clone: Its antigen remains unknown.

CDR1 is SGHRS and CDR2 is YFSETQ in the germline V gene. With 2 bases removed from V and 7 bases from J, the gap between germline ends came to 12 bases. The CDR3 totals 14 residues. It was in the United States that all participants with HIV were treated. Held in samples before DNA extraction were roughly 0.9-11 million cryopreserved PBMC. They ran version v3.0 of the immunoSEQ assay at survey level. Here immunoSEQ multiplex PCR was the method, and the copy in TCRdb shows in-frame clones only, minus some. The table shows about 28,000 clones, with over 80% occurring only once. The source of this sequence is a young man with HIV. The sequencing here drew on unsorted PBMCs, taken 0.4 years after starting antiretroviral therapy. V is TRBV5-1 and J is TRBJ2-2, with a possible D match to TRBD1 (5 bases). The CDR3 protein is CASSFTQGDGELFF. The CDR3 DNA follows: TGCGCCAGCAGCTTTACCCAGGGTGACGGGGAGCTGTTTTTT. Supplemented by reference TRBV5-1 and TRBJ2-2, the full variable domain reads KAGVTQTPRYLIKTRGQQVTLSCSPISGHRSVSWYQQTPGQGLQFLFEYFSETQRNKGNFPGRFSGRQFSNSRSEMNVSTLELGDSALYLCASSFTQGDGELFFGEGSRLTVL.